Detailed here is one TCR beta chain. The record originates from a study of identifying expanded T cells in peripheral blood. In germline, CDR1 is LNHDA, CDR2 SQIVND (reference sequence). The CDR3 is 15 amino acids. V lost 8 bases, J lost 2 bases, and 5 bases stayed unmatched. Profiled with immunoSEQ multiplex PCR; TCRdb holds only in-frame clones, not every one. The sample has about 82,000 clones, over 85% seen once. Material for sequencing was blood. The receptor was derived from a person aged 18-70 years in good health. This chain links TRBV19 with TRBJ2-3; TRBD2 matches at 12 bases. As DNA, the CDR3 is TGTGCCAGTCGTCTAGCGGGGGGGACCACAGATACGCAGTATTTT. As protein: CASRLAGGTTDTQYF.